This TCR beta chain was captured in a study of regulatory T cells in long-lasting Graves disease. Study as a whole: Positive TSH receptor antibodies alongside over 5 years of antithyroid drugs were what marked Graves' disease as persistent. Study-wide results and caveats: New patients shared fewer public clonotypes (approximately 970) than persistent patients did (around 2,700).

Time point here: persistent/refractory GD, antithyroid drugs over 5 years with positive TRAb. PBMC RNA was the source of the TCR library. According to the study, TCR beta libraries were built with iRepertoire HTBI primers and CDR3-region Arm-PCR. A single record per CDR3 protein comes from TCRdb applying MiXCR to the multiplex PCR reads. The sample holds some 330,000 distinct CDR3 sequences, more than 20% seen once. This clonotype was seen only a few times. What it recognizes is unknown. The receptor's source is a woman in her thirties or forties with Graves disease. The sequences come from peripheral blood mononuclear cells (PBMCs), collected when the disease was refractory, from a patient treated with antithyroid drugs.

This CDR3 reads CASSEGAGRYEQYF. The CDR3 DNA follows: TGCGCCAGCAGTGAGGGGGCAGGGAGGTACGAGCAGTACTTC. The chain carries TRBV10-2 and TRBJ2-7, with a weak D call TRBD2 (6 bases). The CDR3 spans 14 residues. In germline, CDR1 is WSHSY, CDR2 SAAADI. V dropped 2 bases and J dropped 4 bases, with 12 bases sitting between them.